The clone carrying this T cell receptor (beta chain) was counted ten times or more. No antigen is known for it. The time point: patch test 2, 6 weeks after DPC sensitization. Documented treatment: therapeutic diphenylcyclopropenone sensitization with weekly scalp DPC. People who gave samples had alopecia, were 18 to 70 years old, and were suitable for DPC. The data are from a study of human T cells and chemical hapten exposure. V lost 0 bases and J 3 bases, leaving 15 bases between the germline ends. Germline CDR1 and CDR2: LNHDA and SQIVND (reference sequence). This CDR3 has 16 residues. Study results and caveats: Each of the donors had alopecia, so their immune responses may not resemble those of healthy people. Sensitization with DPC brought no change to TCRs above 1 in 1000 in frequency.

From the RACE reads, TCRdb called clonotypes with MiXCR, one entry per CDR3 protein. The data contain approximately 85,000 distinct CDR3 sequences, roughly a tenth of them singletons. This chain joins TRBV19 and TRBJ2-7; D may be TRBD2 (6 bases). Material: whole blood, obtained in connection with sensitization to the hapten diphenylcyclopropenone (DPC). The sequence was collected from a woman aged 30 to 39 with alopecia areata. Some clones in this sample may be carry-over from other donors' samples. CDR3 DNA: TGTGCCAGTAGTATAGACCTGACTAGAACCGGCTACGAGCAGTACTTC. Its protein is CASSIDLTRTGYEQYF. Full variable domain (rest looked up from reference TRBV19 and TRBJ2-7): DGGITQSPKYLFRKEGQNVTLSCEQNLNHDAMYWYRQDPGQGLRLIYYSQIVNDFQKGDIAEGYSVSREKKESFPLTVTSAQKNPTAFYLCASSIDLTRTGYEQYFGPGTRLTVT.